This T cell receptor beta chain appears in the sequencing data of a study of blood T cell repertoires in COVID-19 (TCRdb year 2020). A note on the overall study: Collaborator samples came from the United States, Italy and Spain and covered acute and convalescent phases of COVID-19. The material from the prospective study consisted of cDNA or gDNA derived from T cells, B-cell-depleted T cells, or PBMCs. Subjects who had been exposed to COVID-19, were actively infected with it, or had recovered from it provided the deeply sampled blood TCRbeta repertoires that made up the dataset. The repertoires were made available in a free public database intended to serve as a resource for research on the immune response to SARS-CoV-2. Samples came from the ongoing ImmuneRACE study (first 160 participants) plus 1,254 subjects from 6 global collaborators. The sample metadata nearly always contained a de-identified subject ID, COVID-19 status, age in years and sex. HLA class I and class II types, where available, came from metadata supplied by the sample provider rather than from assay-based typing.

The immunoSEQ Assay, a bias-controlled multiplex PCR, was used to amplify TCRbeta CDR3 regions from genomic DNA. As for the original processing: Within the assay, amplification of reference gene primers was used to estimate how many nucleated cells each sample contained. Sequence reads were collapsed and filtered to measure the absolute abundance of every unique TCRbeta CDR3 rearrangement. For each sample, productive Simpson clonality was calculated as the square root of Simpson's diversity index over productive rearrangements. TCRdb limited this immuneACCESS table to in-frame rearrangements with V and J called. A share of clones is missing; checked studies link under half to unresolved V genes, and the rest is unexplained. V, J and clone size derive from that table, while D and trimming were established from the DNA sequence. For this sample there are a few hundred thousand clones; just under 90% appear just once. Over 9% of the sample is in the top ten clones.

The CDR3 contains 15 residues, cysteine and phenylalanine counted. The read is trimmed to its CDR3 DNA, 45 bases read in frame from base 1. Deletion took 3 bases off V and 2 bases off J, with a span of 13 bases between the germline ends. From a lookup of the germline V gene, CDR1 and CDR2 are MNHNS and SASEGT. Participants in the prospective study were aged roughly 18 to 89 years, lived in 20 to 30 United States geographic areas, and enrolled through a virtual design. To assign participants to cohorts, the prospective study relied on clinical history that participants themselves reported in a screening survey and a study questionnaire. Recovered participants in ImmuneRACE Cohort 3 were defined as having two consecutive negative NP/OP PCR tests, clearance from a healthcare professional, or resolution of symptoms. Mobile phlebotomists in the prospective study collected whole blood, serum and a nasopharyngeal or oropharyngeal swab from every participant. Participants in the prospective study had the option to provide additional blood draws and questionnaires over an approximately 2-month period. Prospective study blood samples were shipped either frozen or at room temperature before DNA extraction.

On this clone itself: Its antigen is unknown. No base qualities exist here, and no much larger clone lies one base off it.

Here is what the overall study found, with its caveats: The amount of clinical and demographic metadata varied by source and participant and was provided uncurated.

The rearranged chain carries TRBV6-1 and TRBJ1-1, with the D gene too uncertain to name. This clonotype was sampled from a woman aged 25-40 years who had recovered from COVID-19. The sample comprised PBMCs or T cells enriched from blood (not recorded which). The CDR3 protein: CASSDREVLNTEAFF. The sequence in DNA is TGTGCCAGCAGTGACCGAGAGGTTCTCAACACTGAAGCTTTCTTT.